This T cell receptor (beta chain) was captured by sequencing in a study of blood T cell repertoires in COVID-19. On the study more broadly: The samples span acute and convalescent COVID-19 from the United States, Italy and Spain. T cells, B-cell-depleted T cells, or PBMCs supplied cDNA or gDNA.

Source study methods: Nucleated cell number was recorded as an estimate derived from reference gene primer amplification. Produced via immunoSEQ multiplex PCR; TCRdb's table is partial and in-frame only. The V and J calls and clone size were taken over from that table, and D and trimming were inferred from the DNA. The sample includes about 260,000 clones, 86% seen only once; the top ten take around 1.8%. This TCR was recovered from a man aged 30 to 45 with active or convalescent COVID-19. Material: peripheral blood.

The DNA of the CDR3 is TGTGCCAGCAGCCGGGACAGTTCCTACAATGAGCAGTTCTTC. Its translation is CASSRDSSYNEQFF. This chain joins TRBV7-9 and TRBJ2-1; 7 positions agree with TRBD1. Germline lookup yields CDR1 SEHNR and CDR2 FQNEAQ (reference sequence). The ends lost 5 bases at V and 1 base at J; junction bases unmatched: 2. This CDR3 is built from 14 residues.